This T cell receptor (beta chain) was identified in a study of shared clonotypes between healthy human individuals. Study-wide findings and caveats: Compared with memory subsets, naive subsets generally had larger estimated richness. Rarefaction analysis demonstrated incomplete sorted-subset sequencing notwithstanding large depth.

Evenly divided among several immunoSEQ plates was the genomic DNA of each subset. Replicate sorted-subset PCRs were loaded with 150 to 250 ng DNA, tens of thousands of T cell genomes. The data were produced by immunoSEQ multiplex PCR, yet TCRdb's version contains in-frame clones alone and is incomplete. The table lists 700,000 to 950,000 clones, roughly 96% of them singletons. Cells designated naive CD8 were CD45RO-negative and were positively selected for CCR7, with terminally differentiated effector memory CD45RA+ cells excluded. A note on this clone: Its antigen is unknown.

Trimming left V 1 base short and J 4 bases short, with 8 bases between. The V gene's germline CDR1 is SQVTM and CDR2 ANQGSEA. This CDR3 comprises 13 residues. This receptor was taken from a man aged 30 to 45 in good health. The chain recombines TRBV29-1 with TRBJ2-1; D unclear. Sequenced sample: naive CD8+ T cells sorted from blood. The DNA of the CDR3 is TGCAGCGTTGAAGCCGTCGGGTACAATGAGCAGTTCTTC. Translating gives CSVEAVGYNEQFF.